Each of the 8 T cell receptor beta chains below was sequenced from the same sample in a study of cytomegalovirus exposure and HLA in healthy donors. TCRdb's table, derived via immunoSEQ multiplex PCR, lists solely in-frame clones and lacks some. The data hold some 240,000 clones, with roughly 85% observed a single time. The specimen sequenced was PBMCs. The origin of the receptors is a woman younger than 35 in good health and CMV-seronegative.

This rearrangement joins TRBV12-5 to TRBJ2-5, with 10 bases matching TRBD2. This CDR3 spans 14 amino acids. Germline values: CDR1 LGHNT, CDR2 FRNRAP. V was pared by 4 bases and J by 5 bases, with 4 bases of the junction left unmatched. The CDR3 spells CASGSSGRGETQYF. Written as DNA, the CDR3 is TGTGCTAGTGGTTCGAGCGGGAGGGGCGAGACCCAGTACTTC.

The rearrangement joins TRBV30 to TRBJ2-3; 9 bases are shared with TRBD2. The CDR3 contains 14 residues. Unmatched junction bases numbered 1, after V lost 2 bases and J lost 1 base. In germline, CDR1 is GTSNPN, CDR2 SVGIG (reference sequence). The CDR3 DNA sequence: TGTGCCTGGAGTTTAGCGGGAGGCACAGATACGCAGTATTTT. Amino acids: CAWSLAGGTDTQYF. Complete variable domain (other parts from reference TRBV30 and TRBJ2-3): SQTIHQWPATLVQPVGSPLSLECTVEGTSNPNLYWYRQAAGRGLQLLFYSVGIGQISSEVPQNLSASRPQDRQFILSSKKLLLSDSGFYLCAWSLAGGTDTQYFGPGTRLTVL.

This clone was detected only a few times. The chain couples TRBV2 to TRBJ1-6; D is unclear. CDR1 is SNHLY, CDR2 FYNNEI, per germline. The CDR3 loop spans 14 amino acids. V was trimmed by 7 bases and J by 3 bases, leaving 10 bases between them. CDR3 DNA sequence: TGTGCCAGCACCGGACCGATCTATAATTCACCCCTCCACTTT. Translation: CASTGPIYNSPLHF.

This clone has only a few counts. CDR3 protein: CASSQTGGLAEQYF. In DNA form, the CDR3 reads TGCGCCAGCAGCCAAACAGGGGGCTTAGCGGAGCAGTACTTC. This chain links TRBV5-1 with TRBJ2-7; TRBD1 matches at 9 bases. The CDR3 sequence is 14 residues long. CDR1 SGHRS and CDR2 YFSETQ come from the germline V gene. The J segment lost 7 bases and the V segment lost 4 bases, leaving 9 bases of the junction unmatched.

The V call is TRBV7-9, the J call TRBJ1-1; tentatively, D is TRBD1 (5 bases). Per the germline V gene, CDR1 is SEHNR and CDR2 is FQNEAQ (reference sequence). The CDR3 has 14 amino acids. V lost 2 bases and J 1 base, leaving 8 bases between the germline ends. The CDR3 region is CASSLQGPNTEAFF. Here the CDR3 DNA reads TGTGCCAGCAGCTTACAGGGCCCGAACACTGAAGCTTTCTTT. Looking up the rest from reference TRBV7-9 and TRBJ1-1 gives the full variable domain: DTGVSQNPRHKITKRGQNVTFRCDPISEHNRLYWYRQTLGQGPEFLTYFQNEAQLEKSRLLSDRFSAERPKGSFSTLEIQRTEQGDSAMYLCASSLQGPNTEAFFGQGTRLTVV.

The gene calls are TRBV7-3 and TRBJ2-5; 9 bases map to TRBD1. CDR3 size: 15 residues. In germline, CDR1 is SGHTA, CDR2 FQGTGA. J was trimmed by 9 bases and V by 5 bases; bases with no gene match: 13. The CDR3, as DNA: TGTGCCAGCAGCACCTATGGGGGGGACAGGGAGGCCCAGTACTTC. Protein product: CASSTYGGDREAQYF.

The chain recombines TRBV19 with TRBJ1-2, with TRBD1 matching 8 bases. With 7 bases clipped from V and 4 bases from J, the junction kept 11 bases outside the gene matches. Germline-derived CDR1 and CDR2 are LNHDA and SQIVND (reference sequence). The CDR3 contains 15 residues. CDR3 DNA: TGTGCCAGTACCACCAACAGGGGGGGAATCTATGGCTACACCTTC. It codes for CASTTNRGGIYGYTF.

This chain connects TRBV7-9 to TRBJ1-1; D is unresolved. Germline V CDR1 and CDR2: SEHNR, FQNEAQ (reference sequence). Between the trimmed V and J ends, which lost 1 base and 10 bases, there was a span of 16 bases. The CDR3 is made up of 14 amino acids. CDR3 DNA sequence: TGTGCCAGCAGCTTAGTCCCCCAGACCGTATTAGCTTTCTTT. Amino acid sequence: CASSLVPQTVLAFF.